Below are 26 T cell receptor beta chains sequenced from a single sample in a study of shared clonotypes between healthy human individuals. Generated by immunoSEQ multiplex PCR, the TCRdb table keeps only in-frame clones and is missing some. This sample has about 1.1 million clones, with around 78% found just once. The sample was memory CD4+ T cells from PBMCs. The subset: CD45RA-negative fraction. These receptors came from a man in his late teens or twenties in good health. Some clones in this sample may be carry-over from other donors' samples.

This clone was detected once. This chain links TRBV18 with TRBJ2-1, with 10 bases lining up with TRBD1. Trimming removed 6 bases from V and 7 bases from J; junction bases left unmatched: 15. Germline CDR1 is KGHSH and CDR2 is LQKENI. This CDR3 has 17 amino acids. In DNA form, the CDR3 reads TGTGCCAGCTCGCCTAAGACAGGGGGCGATAGGTTGAATGAGCAGTTCTTC. It yields the protein CASSPKTGGDRLNEQFF.

Turning to this clone: A junction end diverges from the germline sequence, so it may reflect a read error. V is TRBV5-1 and J is TRBJ2-7, with 13 bases lining up with TRBD2. The CDR3 runs 13 residues. The V gene's germline CDR1 is SGHRS and CDR2 YFSETQ. The DNA of the CDR3 is TGCGCCAGCAGCTATGACGGACTAGCGGGAGATTCCTTC. Translated, it gives CASSYDGLAGDSF.

This clone is a singleton in its sample. This rearrangement joins TRBV5-1 to TRBJ1-2, with 8 bases lining up with TRBD1. Germline V gene data show CDR1 as SGHRS and CDR2 as YFSETQ. The CDR3 spans 16 residues. After removal of 0 bases from V and 4 bases from J, the junction contained 8 bases not matched to a gene. CDR3 protein: CASSLEAQGALYGYTF. The CDR3 DNA reads as TGCGCCAGCAGCTTGGAAGCTCAGGGGGCTCTCTATGGCTACACCTTC.

This chain joins TRBV29-1 and TRBJ1-1, with a weak D call TRBD1 (5 bases). Germline V CDR1 and CDR2: SQVTM, ANQGSEA. The CDR3 sequence is 13 residues long. Trimming took off 4 bases at V and 3 bases at J, with 12 bases between the two ends. This CDR3 is CSVGWGGDTEAFF. The CDR3 DNA sequence: TGCAGCGTTGGCTGGGGAGGGGACACTGAAGCTTTCTTT.

In the case of this clone: This CDR3 is also generated by other DNA sequences in the sample. This sequence joins TRBV6-1 and TRBJ1-2; no clear D gene. V was cut by 1 base and J by 4 bases, with 4 bases left in between. The CDR3 totals 12 residues. The germline gives CDR1 MNHNS, CDR2 SASEGT. The CDR3 sequence is CASSEDSYGYTF. For the CDR3, the DNA is TGTGCCAGCAGTGAAGACTCCTATGGCTACACCTTC.

On this clone: A single base separates this from a much larger clone, so it may be a read error. The chain joins TRBV5-7 to TRBJ1-1; D is undetermined. Being an ORF, TRBV5-7 has a function that is uncertain. The CDR3 spans 13 residues. CDR3 protein: CVSSLEGNTGAFF. Here the CDR3 DNA reads TGTGTCAGCAGCTTGGAAGGGAACACTGGAGCTTTCTTT.

The chain carries TRBV7-3 and TRBJ2-5; D may match TRBD1 or TRBD2 (5 bases each). The CDR3 runs to 13 residues. V was shortened by 5 bases and J by 3 bases, with 10 bases between the two germline ends. Germline CDR1 reads SGHTA; CDR2 reads FQGTGA. DNA for the CDR3: TGTGCCAGCAGCATGGGACGGGAAGAGACCCAGTACTTC. This codes for CASSMGREETQYF.

J is TRBJ1-1 and V is TRBV11-2; D remains ambiguous. The CDR3 runs to 12 residues. Trimming stripped 3 bases from V and 4 bases from J, with 6 bases between. The germline gives CDR1 SGHAT, CDR2 FQNNGV. The CDR3 bases are TGTGCCAGCAGCTTGAGCAGCACTGAAGCTTTCTTT. It is translated as CASSLSSTEAFF.

The gene calls are TRBV14 and TRBJ1-3; 8 bases map to TRBD1. There are 15 residues in the CDR3. The V segment lost 4 bases and the J segment 8 bases; nucleotides outside the gene matches: 10. Germline V lookup: CDR1 SGHDN, CDR2 FVKESK. The chain's CDR3 is CASSPLDRDRHTIYF. The CDR3, as DNA: TGTGCCAGCAGCCCCTTGGACAGGGATCGCCACACCATATATTTT.

This chain links TRBV15 with TRBJ2-1; 7 positions agree with TRBD2. CDR1 is LNHNV, CDR2 YYDKDF, per germline (reference sequence). The CDR3 covers 12 residues. The trim removed 5 bases at V and 9 bases at J, leaving 4 bases unmatched. The CDR3: CATSGAGLEQFF. CDR3 coding DNA: TGTGCCACCAGCGGAGCGGGACTTGAGCAGTTCTTC.

The sample holds one count of this clone. This may come from a read error, since a much larger clone is one base off. The J gene is TRBJ2-3, the V gene TRBV7-2, with 7 nucleotides matching TRBD1. V dropped 2 bases and J dropped 1; count of bases not matched to a gene: 9. Germline V gene lookup returns CDR1 SGHTA and CDR2 FQGNSA. This CDR3 has 17 residues. The CDR3 here is CASSLRSGGIGTDTQYF. CDR3 coding DNA: TGTGCCAGCAGCTTACGTTCAGGGGGAATTGGCACAGATACGCAGTATTTT.

A remark on this clone: The sample holds other DNA sequences that translate to the same CDR3. This sequence joins TRBV5-1 and TRBJ2-5; D not resolved. The CDR3 spans 12 residues. Trimming shortened V by 4 bases and J by 2 bases, and 6 bases separated the two germline ends. The V gene's germline CDR1 is SGHRS and CDR2 YFSETQ. This CDR3 reads CASSLGQETQYF. The CDR3 nucleotides read TGCGCCAGCAGCCTGGGACAAGAGACCCAGTACTTC.

The chain is built from TRBV5-1 and TRBJ2-1; 7 bases are a match to TRBD2. Germline CDR1 is SGHRS and CDR2 is YFSETQ. There are 15 residues in the CDR3. The V and J ends lost 4 bases and 2 bases, in that order; junction bases with no gene match: 6. The CDR3 spells CASSQLGGTYNEQFF. The CDR3 nucleotides are TGCGCCAGCAGCCAGCTCGGGGGGACCTACAATGAGCAGTTCTTC.

The chain recombines TRBV15 with TRBJ2-7, with D possibly TRBD1 on 5 matching bases. The germline gives CDR1 LNHNV, CDR2 YYDKDF (reference sequence). This CDR3 is built from 14 residues. V lost 1 base and J 3 bases, leaving 10 bases between the germline ends. Here the CDR3 DNA reads TGTGCCACCAGCAGAGCAGGGTCTATCTACGAGCAGTACTTC. Protein sequence: CATSRAGSIYEQYF.

This clone has only one observation. V and J are TRBV7-2 and TRBJ1-5; D is uncertain. CDR3 length: 15 amino acids. V lost 1 base to trimming and J lost 3 bases, with 10 bases between them. Germline V gives CDR1 SGHTA, CDR2 FQGNSA. CDR3 residues: CASSLGRRPNQPQHF. Here the CDR3 DNA reads TGTGCCAGCAGCTTAGGGAGGCGACCCAATCAGCCCCAGCATTTT.

This rearrangement joins TRBV4-2 to TRBJ2-5; D might be TRBD2 (5 bases). Trimming took off 4 bases at V and 5 bases at J, with 11 bases between the two ends. From germline, CDR1 is LGHNA and CDR2 YNFKEQ. The CDR3 is made up of 13 amino acids. The CDR3 spells CASSRHERETQYF. CDR3 bases: TGTGCCAGCAGCCGTCACGAGCGGGAGACCCAGTACTTC.

V usage is TRBV29-1 and J usage is TRBJ2-2; D call uncertain. Deletions cut 1 base from V and 0 bases from J, with 9 bases between. The CDR3 spans 15 residues. CDR1 is SQVTM and CDR2 is ANQGSEA in the germline V gene. CDR3 DNA: TGCAGCGTTGAAGCAGGCAGAACGAACACCGGGGAGCTGTTTTTT. This gives the protein CSVEAGRTNTGELFF.

The genes are TRBV5-4 and TRBJ2-7; TRBD2 agrees at 13 bases. The CDR3 loop spans 16 amino acids. CDR1 and CDR2 from the germline V gene are SGHNT and YYREEE (reference sequence). Germline trimming cut 0 bases from V and 4 bases from J; bases unmatched to any gene: 4. In DNA form, the CDR3 reads TGTGCCAGCAGCTTGGTACTAGCGGGAGGGCCATACGAGCAGTACTTC. Protein sequence: CASSLVLAGGPYEQYF.

The chain combines TRBV11-2 with TRBJ2-5; TRBD2 matches at 16 bases. J gave up 5 bases and V 0 bases, and 9 bases lay outside the gene matches. The CDR3 is 19 residues long. The germline V gene has CDR1 SGHAT and CDR2 FQNNGV. CDR3 in amino acids: CASSLEGTSGRARGETQYF. DNA of the CDR3: TGTGCCAGCAGCTTAGAAGGGACTAGCGGGAGGGCCCGAGGCGAGACCCAGTACTTC.

In its sample, this clone was seen a few times. This chain joins TRBV7-6 and TRBJ2-2; no reliable D call. Trimming took off 3 bases at V and 3 bases at J, with 5 bases between the two ends. Germline values: CDR1 SGHVS, CDR2 FNYEAQ. This CDR3 has 13 amino acids. Here the CDR3 DNA reads TGTGCCAGCAGCTTCGCCCACACCGGGGAGCTGTTTTTT. It is translated as CASSFAHTGELFF.

The chain carries TRBV5-1 and TRBJ2-1; tentatively, D is TRBD1 (6 bases). Germline values: CDR1 SGHRS, CDR2 YFSETQ. There are 15 residues in the CDR3. V lost 0 bases to trimming and J lost 7 bases, with 14 bases between them. The chain's CDR3 is CASSLVAGVENEQFF. DNA of the CDR3: TGCGCCAGCAGCTTGGTCGCAGGGGTGGAGAATGAGCAGTTCTTC.

The chain uses TRBV28 and TRBJ2-3; D not certain. V was trimmed by 5 bases and J by 4 bases, leaving 13 bases between them. Germline CDR1 MDHEN, CDR2 SYDVKM. This CDR3 region has 14 residues. The CDR3 here is CASSASDVADTQYF. The CDR3, as DNA: TGTGCCAGCAGTGCCTCGGACGTAGCAGATACGCAGTATTTT.

The chain has TRBV2 and TRBJ1-5; D perhaps matches TRBD1 (6 bases). Germline CDR1 SNHLY, CDR2 FYNNEI. Trimming removed 8 bases from V and 1 base from J, with 12 bases in between. The length of the CDR3 is 14 residues. In DNA, the CDR3 is TGTGCCAGCGGGGGGCGGGGCAGCAATCAGCCCCAGCATTTT. It is translated as CASGGRGSNQPQHF. Variable domain in full (rest from reference TRBV2 and TRBJ1-5): EPEVTQTPSHQVTQMGQEVILRCVPISNHLYFYWYRQILGQKVEFLVSFYNNEISEKSEIFDDQFSVERPDGSNFTLKIRSTKLEDSAMYFCASGGRGSNQPQHFGDGTRLSIL.

The chain is built from TRBV5-1 and TRBJ1-4; D remains unclear. The CDR3 has 16 amino acids. The V end was cut by 4 bases, the J end by 0 bases, with 13 bases between. Germline V gives CDR1 SGHRS, CDR2 YFSETQ. This CDR3 reads CASSLVTGATNEKLFF. The DNA of the CDR3 is TGCGCCAGCAGCCTGGTTACCGGAGCAACTAATGAAAAACTGTTTTTT.

The chain joins TRBV28 to TRBJ2-3, with D perhaps matching TRBD1 (7 bases). The CDR3 has 13 residues. Trimming cost V 6 bases and J 4 bases, with 11 bases left between them. CDR1 is MDHEN and CDR2 is SYDVKM in the germline V gene. The CDR3 DNA reads TGTGCCAGCAGGCAGGGGGGCGCAGATACGCAGTATTTT. Its translation: CASRQGGADTQYF.

About this clone itself: Additional DNA sequences in this sample encode the identical CDR3. J is TRBJ2-2 and V is TRBV27, with 7 positions matching TRBD1. Losses at the gene ends were 2 bases for V and 7 bases for J; bases not matched to a gene: 7. The CDR3 covers 15 residues. Germline CDR1 and CDR2: MNHEY and SMNVEV (reference sequence). For the CDR3, the DNA is TGTGCCAGCAGTTTAAATCAGGGGGAAGTCGGGGAGCTGTTTTTT. Translated, it gives CASSLNQGEVGELFF.